The 17 T cell receptor beta chains given below trace back to one sample, sequenced in a study of T cell responses to AZD1222 COVID-19 vaccine. Data came from immunoSEQ multiplex PCR; TCRdb stores just in-frame clones and leaves some out. The data hold about 81,000 clones, with about 86% observed a single time. Specimen: peripheral blood, collected 28 days after the second AZD1222 dose. These receptors came from an adult who received the AZD1222 COVID-19 vaccine.

This chain connects TRBV5-5 to TRBJ2-1; D perhaps matches TRBD1 (5 bases). The V end was cut by 5 bases, the J end by 6 bases, with 12 bases between. Germline V gene lookup returns CDR1 SGHKS and CDR2 YYEKEE (reference sequence). The CDR3 covers 13 residues. CDR3 amino acids: CASRRGASNEQFF. DNA for the CDR3: TGTGCCAGCAGGCGTGGGGCTTCCAATGAGCAGTTCTTC.

This clone was detected a few times. The CDR3 reads CASSFGSSYNSPLHF. CDR3 nucleotides: TGTGCCAGTAGTTTTGGAAGCTCCTATAATTCACCCCTCCACTTT. V is TRBV19 and J is TRBJ1-6; no reliable D call. Germline V CDR1 and CDR2: LNHDA, SQIVND (reference sequence). The CDR3 contains 15 residues. Trimming took 5 bases from V and 0 from J, leaving 8 bases between them.

This sequence joins TRBV19 and TRBJ1-5; D call uncertain. Between the trimmed V and J ends, which lost 4 bases and 5 bases, there was a span of 6 bases. The CDR3 consists of 12 residues. The germline CDR1 and CDR2 sequences are LNHDA and SQIVND (reference sequence). The DNA of the CDR3 is TGTGCCAGTAGTAGGAACGATCAGCCCCAGCATTTT. As protein: CASSRNDQPQHF.

The V and J genes are TRBV10-3 and TRBJ2-5; 14 bases fit TRBD2. The CDR3 is 16 residues long. V lost 0 bases to trimming and J lost 3 bases; unmatched junction nucleotides: 0. In germline, CDR1 is ENHRY, CDR2 SYGVKD. In nucleotides, the CDR3 is TGTGCCATCAGTGAGTCGGGACTAGCGGGGGAAGAGACCCAGTACTTC. As protein: CAISESGLAGEETQYF.

The rearrangement joins TRBV24-1 to TRBJ1-1; a possible D gene is TRBD1 (6 bases). The ends were cut back, 3 bases at V and 0 bases at J, with 10 bases in the middle. Germline V gene sequence: CDR1 KGHDR, CDR2 SFDVKD. The CDR3 has 15 residues. The CDR3 DNA reads TGTGCCACCAGTGATACAGGGAATCTGAACACTGAAGCTTTCTTT. Its translation is CATSDTGNLNTEAFF.

The chain employs TRBV30 and TRBJ2-5; 15 bases fit TRBD2. Germline CDR1 and CDR2: GTSNPN and SVGIG (reference sequence). J gave up 4 bases and V 3 bases, and 3 bases lay outside the gene matches. The length of the CDR3 is 15 residues. CDR3 loop: CAWSRTSGGAETQYF. Here the CDR3 DNA reads TGTGCCTGGAGCCGGACTAGCGGGGGGGCAGAGACCCAGTACTTC.

This clone was found once. Other nucleotide sequences in the sample specify the same CDR3. J is TRBJ2-7 and V is TRBV28; weak D call: TRBD2 (6 bases). The CDR3 has 12 residues. V was cut by 3 bases and J by 3 bases, with 6 bases left in between. Germline CDR1 and CDR2: MDHEN and SYDVKM. CDR3 in amino acids: CASSLGGYEQYF. Written as DNA, the CDR3 is TGTGCCAGCAGTTTGGGGGGCTACGAGCAGTACTTC.

J is TRBJ1-1 and V is TRBV19; unclear D gene. V gave up 7 bases and J gave up 3 bases, with 18 bases separating them. This CDR3 is 15 amino acids long. Germline V lookup: CDR1 LNHDA, CDR2 SQIVND (reference sequence). In DNA form, the CDR3 reads TGTGCCAGTACCGGGGTGGCCGCTTGGGACACTGAAGCTTTCTTT. Translation: CASTGVAAWDTEAFF. Variable domain in full (rest from reference TRBV19 and TRBJ1-1): DGGITQSPKYLFRKEGQNVTLSCEQNLNHDAMYWYRQDPGQGLRLIYYSQIVNDFQKGDIAEGYSVSREKKESFPLTVTSAQKNPTAFYLCASTGVAAWDTEAFFGQGTRLTVV.

This chain connects TRBV5-1 to TRBJ1-1; D uncertain. The CDR3 has 14 amino acids. The germline V and J ends were trimmed by 0 bases and 1 base, with 7 bases remaining between them. Looked up from germline, CDR1 is SGHRS and CDR2 is YFSETQ. The CDR3 bases are TGCGCCAGCAGCTTGGATGTGCGGAACACTGAAGCTTTCTTT. Translated, it gives CASSLDVRNTEAFF.

The chain joins TRBV4-1 to TRBJ2-7; the D is unclear. The CDR3 covers 14 residues. In germline, CDR1 is MGHRA, CDR2 YSYEKL. V shed 0 bases and J shed 4 bases, with 10 bases lying between them. CDR3 residues: CASSQDPPGYEQYF. CDR3 DNA sequence: TGCGCCAGCAGCCAAGACCCCCCCGGATACGAGCAGTACTTC.

The chain carries TRBV5-4 and TRBJ2-7, with 7 bases that match TRBD1. After removal of 4 bases from V and 2 bases from J, the junction contained 9 bases not matched to a gene. The CDR3 runs to 15 residues. Per germline, CDR1 SGHNT and CDR2 YYREEE (reference sequence). The CDR3, as DNA: TGTGCCAGCAGCCCGACCGGGACAGAGACCTACGAGCAGTACTTC. Translating gives CASSPTGTETYEQYF.

The V gene is TRBV7-2, the J gene TRBJ2-1, with D maybe TRBD2 (5 bases). V was shortened by 5 bases and J by 8 bases, with 16 bases between the two germline ends. Germline CDR1 SGHTA, CDR2 FQGNSA. This CDR3 contains 14 residues. Written as DNA, the CDR3 is TGTGCCAGCAGCCCCGCCGGGAACGCCCATGAGCAGTTCTTC. It translates to CASSPAGNAHEQFF. Based on the CDR3 plus reference TRBV7-2 and TRBJ2-1, the full variable domain is GAGVSQSPSNKVTEKGKDVELRCDPISGHTALYWYRQSLGQGLEFLIYFQGNSAPDKSGLPSDRFSAERTGGSVSTLTIQRTQQEDSAVYLCASSPAGNAHEQFFGPGTRLTVL.

V and J are TRBV11-2 and TRBJ2-3; 7 bases map to TRBD2. Germline V gene data show CDR1 as SGHAT and CDR2 as FQNNGV. CDR3 length equals 15 residues. V lost 2 bases, J lost 0 bases, and 2 bases stayed unmatched. The CDR3 loop reads CASSLNSGSTDTQYF. As DNA, the CDR3 is TGTGCCAGCAGCTTAAATAGCGGGAGCACAGATACGCAGTATTTT.

This chain uses TRBV4-1 with TRBJ2-3; D is possibly TRBD1 (6 bases). Germline values: CDR1 MGHRA, CDR2 YSYEKL. CDR3 size: 16 residues. V lost 2 bases and J 10 bases, leaving 22 bases between the germline ends. The CDR3 nucleotides are TGCGCCAGCAGCCAACCGACAGGTTCCTCCCCCCGGGCGCAGTATTTT. It translates to CASSQPTGSSPRAQYF.

The chain joins TRBV15 to TRBJ1-4; D is undetermined. The CDR3 runs 14 residues. Germline lookup yields CDR1 LNHNV and CDR2 YYDKDF (reference sequence). V dropped 0 bases and J dropped 10 bases, with 12 bases sitting between them. The CDR3 loop reads CATSRDGQDGKLFF. In nucleotides, the CDR3 is TGTGCCACCAGCAGAGATGGGCAGGACGGAAAACTGTTTTTT.

This chain uses TRBV3-1 (or the pseudogene TRBV3-2) with TRBJ2-1, with 10 bases matching TRBD2. The CDR3 extends over 15 amino acids. Unmatched junction bases numbered 10, after V lost 4 bases and J lost 10 bases. Per germline, CDR1 LGHDT and CDR2 YNNKEL (reference sequence). Here the CDR3 reads CASSPGTSVRGEQFF. Here the CDR3 DNA reads TGTGCCAGCAGCCCCGGGACTAGCGTCAGAGGCGAGCAGTTCTTC.

The CDR3: CASIERGAQFF. The DNA of the CDR3 is TGTGCCAGCATCGAACGAGGGGCACAGTTCTTC. This chain joins TRBV28 and TRBJ2-1; D could derive from TRBD1 or TRBD2 (5 bases each). V was cut by 7 bases and J by 13 bases, with 14 bases left in between. CDR3 length equals 11 residues. The germline CDR1 and CDR2 sequences are MDHEN and SYDVKM.